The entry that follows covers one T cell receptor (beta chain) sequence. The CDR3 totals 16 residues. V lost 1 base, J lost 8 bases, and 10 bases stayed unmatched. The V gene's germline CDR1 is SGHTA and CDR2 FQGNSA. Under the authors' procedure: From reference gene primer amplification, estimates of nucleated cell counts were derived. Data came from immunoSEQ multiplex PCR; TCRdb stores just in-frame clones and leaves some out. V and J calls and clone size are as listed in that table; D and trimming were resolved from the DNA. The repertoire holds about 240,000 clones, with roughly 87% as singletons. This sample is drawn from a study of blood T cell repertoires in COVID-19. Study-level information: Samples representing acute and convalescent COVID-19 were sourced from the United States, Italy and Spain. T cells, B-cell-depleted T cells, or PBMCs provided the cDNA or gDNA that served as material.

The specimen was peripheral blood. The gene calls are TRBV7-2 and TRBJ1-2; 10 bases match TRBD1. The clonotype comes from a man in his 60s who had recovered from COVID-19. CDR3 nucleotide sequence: TGTGCCAGCAGCTTAGTCGGGACAGGGGCTCTCTGGGGCTACACCTTC. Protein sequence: CASSLVGTGALWGYTF.